The following is a T cell receptor (beta chain) sequence with its context. Its antigen remains unknown. TCRdb processed the reads anew with MiXCR; each CDR3 protein has one entry. The table records approximately 250,000 distinct CDR3 sequences, 6.5% of them present only once. The germline CDR1 and CDR2 sequences are DFQATT and SNEGSKA (reference sequence). The CDR3 extends over 13 amino acids. Trimming shortened V by 5 bases and J by 8 bases, and 18 bases separated the two germline ends. The data are from a study of T cell repertoires in cytomegalovirus infection. General study results and limits: The study found HLA-C-restricted CMV-specific TCR beta clonotypes dominating the ex vivo response.

J is TRBJ1-2 and V is TRBV20-1, with a tentative D call TRBD1 (5 bases). The TCR sequence derives from a human donor in good health (CMV status not recorded). Some clones in this sample may be carry-over from other donors' samples. The specimen was PBMCs. The CDR3 region is CSASFRTWGGYTF. The CDR3 DNA sequence: TGCAGTGCTTCTTTTCGGACTTGGGGGGGCTACACCTTC.